Listed below are T cell receptor beta chains from one sample, sequenced in a study of monozygotic twins with inflammatory bowel disease. TCRdb re-called the 5' RACE reads and catalogs CDR3 proteins one per entry, DNA excluded. The repertoire shows roughly 160,000 distinct CDR3 sequences; the top ten hold less than 8%. Sequenced sample: blood. Every receptor here comes from a human donor with ulcerative colitis or Crohn's disease, or a healthy co-twin of an affected twin (not recorded which). Each CDR3 is given with its conserved first and last residue. Each record gives: J gene, V gene, CDR3 protein.

>TRBJ2-7|TRBV20-1
CSAPGQLYEQYF
>TRBJ1-1|TRBV9
CASSVGPRNTEAFF
>TRBJ2-7|TRBV10-2
CASNSGGENEQYF
>TRBJ1-1|TRBV5-1
CASRGMGNTEAFF
>TRBJ1-2|TRBV7-2
CASSLDAGYDYGYTF
>TRBJ2-5|TRBV5-1
CASSLTLETQYF
>TRBJ2-1|TRBV20-1
CSARDGLFLDEQFF
>TRBJ2-1|TRBV12-3/TRBV12-4
CASSRTVNEQFF
>TRBJ2-5|TRBV11-2
CASGLWDQETQYF
>TRBJ2-5|TRBV5-6
CASSTRGGRGETQYF
>TRBJ1-2|TRBV28
CASSLMTGIGYTF
>TRBJ2-1|TRBV19
CASSKTGNNEQFF
>TRBJ2-7|TRBV20-1
CSATPGVAGSPYEQYF
>TRBJ2-1|TRBV20-1
CSASTRRGNEQFF
>TRBJ2-1|TRBV7-9
CASRSTSAPRDNEQFF
>TRBJ1-5|TRBV7-7
CASSPSRGGNQPQHF
>TRBJ1-1|TRBV30
CAWSGGVRRTEAFF
>TRBJ1-2|TRBV20-1
CSANPEDRGGYGYTF
>TRBJ2-3|TRBV28
CASSFGGSLTDTQYF
>TRBJ1-2|TRBV7-9
CASSFTGNYGYTF
>TRBJ2-3|TRBV10-3
CAISEGPDTQYF
>TRBJ1-5|TRBV28
CASSFRGSPQHF
>TRBJ1-5|TRBV20-1
CSASKWPQGGSNQPQHF
>TRBJ2-7|TRBV12-3/TRBV12-4
CASSGRGSFHYEQYF
>TRBJ1-4|TRBV4-3
CASSQDSSREKLFF
>TRBJ1-2|TRBV7-9
CASSLQERGYTF
>TRBJ1-1|TRBV11-2
CASSPPAGTEAFF
>TRBJ2-1|TRBV10-3
CAISELTSGVGDEQFF
>TRBJ2-1|TRBV9
CASSVMDSKREQFF
>TRBJ2-7|TRBV2
CASRYGTQMGEQYF
>TRBJ2-7|TRBV29-1
CSVEEAGVDYEQYF
>TRBJ1-6|TRBV6-1
CASSRTRGSYNSPLHF
>TRBJ2-2|TRBV28
CASNLAGTGYTGELFF
>TRBJ2-1|TRBV10-3
CAISDPNEQFF
>TRBJ2-2|TRBV10-3
CAISWTSGDTGELFF
>TRBJ2-7|TRBV7-2
CASSSYLQEQYF
>TRBJ1-1|TRBV25-1
CASSEIGVTEAFF
>TRBJ1-1|TRBV6-2/TRBV6-3
CASSSINRATEAFF
>TRBJ1-2|TRBV5-1
CASSLAASNSYGYTF
>TRBJ2-2|TRBV5-4
CASSSGLAGGLFF
>TRBJ1-5|TRBV12-3/TRBV12-4
CASSPMGTAIRSQPQHF